The 20 T cell receptor beta chains below all came from one sample that was sequenced in a study of T-cell reconstitution after alpha-beta-depleted transplantation in children. The TCRbeta library incorporated unique molecular identifiers. In TCRdb, the PCR reads were re-called with MiXCR into one record per CDR3 protein. The data show approximately 230,000 distinct CDR3 sequences, 24% seen once. This material consisted of PBMCs, mostly from graft donor cells, taken 360 days after TCRalphabeta/CD19-depleted stem cell transplant. The source is a female patient between 2 and 15 years old who had a stem cell transplant for congenital amegakaryocytic thrombocytopenia, so the T cells may come from the graft donor.

Only a few counts were recorded for this clonotype. The chain combines TRBV15 with TRBJ2-7; maybe TRBD2 (5 bases). Trimming removed 0 bases at V and 5 bases at J, with 14 bases between. The CDR3 length is 15 residues. Germline loops: CDR1 LNHNV, CDR2 YYDKDF (reference sequence). CDR3 nucleotide sequence: TGTGCCACCAGCAGAGATCCCGGGATCCTCGACGAGCAGTACTTC. Translated: CATSRDPGILDEQYF.

This sequence joins TRBV7-9 and TRBJ2-5; tentative D call: TRBD1 (5 bases). The CDR3 spans 13 residues. Germline CDR1 SEHNR, CDR2 FQNEAQ (reference sequence). Trimming removed 5 bases from V and 3 bases from J, with 10 bases in between. The DNA for the CDR3 is TGTGCCAGCAGCCATTCGACAGAAGAGACCCAGTACTTC. Protein sequence: CASSHSTEETQYF.

The chain couples TRBV5-4 to TRBJ1-5, with D possibly TRBD1 on 5 matching bases. Germline values: CDR1 SGHNT, CDR2 YYREEE (reference sequence). Trimming took off 0 bases at V and 5 bases at J, with 12 bases between the two ends. The CDR3 covers 15 residues. The chain's CDR3 is CASSLGGPGDQPQHF. In DNA, the CDR3 is TGTGCCAGCAGCTTGGGGGGTCCGGGGGATCAGCCCCAGCATTTT.

The table lists this clonotype with a few counts. The chain employs TRBV4-1 and TRBJ2-7, with 7 bases fitting TRBD2. The germline CDR1 and CDR2 sequences are MGHRA and YSYEKL. Trimming removed 2 bases from V and 5 bases from J; junction bases left unmatched: 9. The CDR3 has 15 amino acids. This CDR3 is CASSQHPSGADEQYF. The CDR3 nucleotides are TGCGCCAGCAGCCAACACCCTAGCGGAGCGGACGAGCAGTACTTC.

This clonotype was observed at least ten times. The chain uses TRBV12-3 or TRBV12-4 and TRBJ2-3; D perhaps matches TRBD1 (6 bases). The CDR3 is 14 residues long. V dropped 7 bases and J dropped 0 bases, with 11 bases sitting between them. CDR3 sequence (DNA): TGTGCCAGCACCAGGGGACATAGCACAGATACGCAGTATTTT. Protein: CASTRGHSTDTQYF.

The rearrangement uses TRBV3-1 and TRBJ2-7, with D maybe TRBD2 (6 bases). The CDR3 has 16 residues. From germline, CDR1 is LGHDT and CDR2 YNNKEL (reference sequence). Trimming took off 1 base at V and 6 bases at J, with 19 bases between the two ends. CDR3 in DNA: TGTGCCAGCAGCCAAGTCTCGCGGGACCTGTACCCCGAGCAGTACTTC. It yields the protein CASSQVSRDLYPEQYF.

CDR3 residues: CASLRGQSRQPQHF. The CDR3, as DNA: TGCGCCAGCCTCAGGGGACAGTCCCGTCAGCCCCAGCATTTT. This rearrangement joins TRBV5-1 to TRBJ1-5, with 7 bases identical to TRBD1. V was clipped by 7 bases and J by 6 bases; unmatched bases: 10. CDR3 length: 14 residues. Germline loops: CDR1 SGHRS, CDR2 YFSETQ.

This clonotype appeared many times. This chain connects TRBV10-3 to TRBJ1-1; TRBD1 matches 7 bases. With 10 bases clipped from V and 4 bases from J, the junction kept 12 bases outside the gene matches. Germline CDR1 and CDR2: ENHRY and SYGVKD. CDR3 size: 14 residues. The CDR3 nucleotides read TGTGCCACAGGACAGGCAATGGGAGGCACTGAAGCTTTCTTT. Residues: CATGQAMGGTEAFF.

The gene calls are TRBV15 and TRBJ2-3; 7 bases are a match to TRBD1. V dropped 5 bases and J dropped 0; count of bases not matched to a gene: 2. Germline V gives CDR1 LNHNV, CDR2 YYDKDF (reference sequence). This CDR3 is 14 amino acids long. This CDR3 is CATSQGVSTDTQYF. CDR3 sequence (DNA): TGTGCCACCAGCCAGGGGGTTAGCACAGATACGCAGTATTTT.

This clonotype was seen a few times. This chain uses TRBV21-1 with TRBJ1-1; the D call in the table, TRBD1, was not verified against the DNA. TRBV21-1 is listed as a pseudogene. The CDR3 loop spans 14 amino acids. CDR3 DNA sequence: TGTGCCACCCTTGATCGACGGGCTCCCTTTGAAGCTTTCTTT. The encoded protein is CATLDRRAPFEAFF.

This clonotype has at least ten counts. This chain links TRBV15 with TRBJ1-1; 7 bases align to TRBD1. Germline V gene sequence: CDR1 LNHNV, CDR2 YYDKDF (reference sequence). Trimming at V came to 0 bases and at J to 11 bases, leaving 9 bases not matched to a gene. This CDR3 has 14 residues. Written as DNA, the CDR3 is TGTGCCACCAGCAGAGATCTAGGGGGCGCGAATGCTTTCTTT. This translates into CATSRDLGGANAFF.

This clonotype was recorded at least ten times. The chain uses TRBV11-1 and TRBJ2-6, with 7 positions matching TRBD2. The CDR3 extends over 18 amino acids. Germline CDR1 is SGHAT and CDR2 is FQDESV (reference sequence). With V trimmed by 1 base and J by 0 bases, 6 bases remained unmatched. CDR3: CASSLVGGLSSGANVLTF. CDR3 nucleotide sequence: TGTGCCAGCAGCTTAGTTGGGGGACTAAGCTCTGGGGCCAACGTCCTGACTTTC.

The chain combines TRBV10-3 with TRBJ2-5; perhaps D is TRBD1 or TRBD2 (5 bases each). Germline lookup yields CDR1 ENHRY and CDR2 SYGVKD. The CDR3 is made up of 17 amino acids. V was clipped by 2 bases and J by 4 bases, with 20 bases between them. The CDR3 region has the DNA TGTGCCATCAGTGAGGGCCGTCTGGGGGTTGTTACAGAGACCCAGTACTTC. It codes for CAISEGRLGVVTETQYF.

The CDR3 nucleotides are TGTGCCAGCAGTCAGGGGGCGCATGAGCAGTTCTTC. It yields the protein CASSQGAHEQFF. The V and J genes are TRBV12-3 or TRBV12-4 and TRBJ2-1, with 8 bases lining up with TRBD1. This CDR3 has 12 amino acids. Trimming cost V 5 bases and J 8 bases; bases outside gene matches: 2.

The chain has TRBV20-1 and TRBJ2-2, with 11 nucleotides matching TRBD2. With V trimmed by 0 bases and J by 7 bases, 4 bases remained unmatched. The germline V gene encodes CDR1 DFQATT and CDR2 SNEGSKA (reference sequence). This CDR3 comprises 15 residues. CDR3 bases: TGCAGTGCTAGAGATAGCGGGAGGGAGAGCGGGGAGCTGTTTTTT. This sequence encodes CSARDSGRESGELFF.

This clonotype was counted a few times. The J gene is TRBJ2-3, the V gene TRBV2, with a weak D call TRBD2 (6 bases). CDR3 size: 14 residues. Germline lookup yields CDR1 SNHLY and CDR2 FYNNEI. The ends were cut back, 8 bases at V and 1 base at J, with 13 bases in the middle. The CDR3 DNA reads as TGTGCCAGCCGACCCCGCGGGGGCACAGATACGCAGTATTTT. This codes for CASRPRGGTDTQYF. Based on the CDR3 plus reference TRBV2 and TRBJ2-3, the full variable domain is EPEVTQTPSHQVTQMGQEVILRCVPISNHLYFYWYRQILGQKVEFLVSFYNNEISEKSEIFDDQFSVERPDGSNFTLKIRSTKLEDSAMYFCASRPRGGTDTQYFGPGTRLTVL.

A remark on this clonotype: A much larger clone lies a single base off, so this may be a read error. This is likely a read error, given that the CDR3 carries no conserved phenylalanine or tryptophan at its end. The chain couples TRBV5-1 to TRBJ2-7, with a possible D match to TRBD2 (5 bases). This CDR3 is built from 14 residues. Trimming removed 0 bases at V and 1 base at J, with 8 bases between. Germline CDR1 and CDR2: SGHRS and YFSETQ. In DNA form, the CDR3 reads TGCGCCAGCAGCTTGGACGGGGTGTCCTACGAGCAGTACTTA. This encodes CASSLDGVSYEQYL.

This clonotype occurred a few times. The CDR3 loop reads CSASGMGDTQYF. The CDR3 coding sequence is TGCAGTGCTAGCGGGATGGGAGATACGCAGTATTTT. The V and J genes are TRBV20-1 and TRBJ2-3; the D gene is possibly TRBD2 (5 bases). The CDR3 spans 12 residues. Germline CDR1 is DFQATT and CDR2 is SNEGSKA (reference sequence). The V gene lost 3 bases and the J gene lost 5 bases, with 9 bases spanning the gap.

This clonotype appeared many times. The V and J genes are TRBV2 and TRBJ2-3, with D unresolved. This CDR3 region has 14 residues. The germline V gene encodes CDR1 SNHLY and CDR2 FYNNEI. With 4 bases removed from V and 0 bases from J, the gap between germline ends came to 8 bases. This CDR3 is CASSARTSTDTQYF. CDR3 in DNA: TGTGCCAGCAGTGCTAGGACGAGCACAGATACGCAGTATTTT.

CDR3 sequence: CSVEGREAGNTIYF. CDR3 sequence (DNA): TGCAGCGTTGAGGGCCGGGAGGCTGGAAACACCATATATTTT. This sequence joins TRBV29-1 and TRBJ1-3, with unresolved D. Trimming removed 3 bases at V and 2 bases at J, with 11 bases between. CDR3 size: 14 residues. Germline V lookup: CDR1 SQVTM, CDR2 ANQGSEA.